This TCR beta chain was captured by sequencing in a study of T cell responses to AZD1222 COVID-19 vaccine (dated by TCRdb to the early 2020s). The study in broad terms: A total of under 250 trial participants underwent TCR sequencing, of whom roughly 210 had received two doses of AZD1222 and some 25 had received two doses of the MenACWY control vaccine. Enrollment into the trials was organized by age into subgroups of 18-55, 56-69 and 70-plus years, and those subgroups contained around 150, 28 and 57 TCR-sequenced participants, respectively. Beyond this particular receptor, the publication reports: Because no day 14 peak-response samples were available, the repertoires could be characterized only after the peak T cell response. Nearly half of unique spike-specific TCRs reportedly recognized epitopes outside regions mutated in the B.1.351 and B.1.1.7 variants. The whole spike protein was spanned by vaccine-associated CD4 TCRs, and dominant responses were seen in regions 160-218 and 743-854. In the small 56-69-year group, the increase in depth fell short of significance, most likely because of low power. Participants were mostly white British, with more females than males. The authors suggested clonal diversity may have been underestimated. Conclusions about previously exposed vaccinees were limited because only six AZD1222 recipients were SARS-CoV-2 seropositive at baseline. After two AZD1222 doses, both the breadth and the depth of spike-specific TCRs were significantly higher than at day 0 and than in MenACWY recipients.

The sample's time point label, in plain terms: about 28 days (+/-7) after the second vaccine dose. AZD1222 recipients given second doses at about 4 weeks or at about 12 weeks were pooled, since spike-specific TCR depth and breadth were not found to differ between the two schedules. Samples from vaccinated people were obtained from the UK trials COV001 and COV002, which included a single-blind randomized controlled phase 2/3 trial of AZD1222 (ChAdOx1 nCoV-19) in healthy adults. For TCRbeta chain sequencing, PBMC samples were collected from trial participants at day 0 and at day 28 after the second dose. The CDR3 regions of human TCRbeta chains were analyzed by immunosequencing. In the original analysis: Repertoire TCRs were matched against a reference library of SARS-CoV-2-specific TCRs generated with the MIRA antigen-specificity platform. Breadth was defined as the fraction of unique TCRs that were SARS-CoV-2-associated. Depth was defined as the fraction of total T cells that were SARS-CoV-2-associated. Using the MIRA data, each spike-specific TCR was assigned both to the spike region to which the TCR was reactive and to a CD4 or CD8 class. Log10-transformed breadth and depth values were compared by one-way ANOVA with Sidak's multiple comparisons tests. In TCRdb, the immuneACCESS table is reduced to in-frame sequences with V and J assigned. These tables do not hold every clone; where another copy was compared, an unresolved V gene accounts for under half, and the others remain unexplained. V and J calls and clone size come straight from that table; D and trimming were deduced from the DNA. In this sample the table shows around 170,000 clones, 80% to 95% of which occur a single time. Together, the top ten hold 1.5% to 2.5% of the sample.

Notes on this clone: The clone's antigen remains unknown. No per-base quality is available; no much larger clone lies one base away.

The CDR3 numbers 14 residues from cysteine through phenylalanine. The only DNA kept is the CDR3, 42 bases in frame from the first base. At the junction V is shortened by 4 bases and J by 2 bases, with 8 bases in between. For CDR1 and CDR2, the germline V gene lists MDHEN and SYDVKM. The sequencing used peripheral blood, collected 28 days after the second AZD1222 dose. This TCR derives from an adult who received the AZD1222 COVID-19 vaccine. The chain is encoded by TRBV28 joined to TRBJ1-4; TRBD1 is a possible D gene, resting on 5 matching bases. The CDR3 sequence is CASSSPGTNEKLFF. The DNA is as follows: TGTGCCAGCAGTTCCCCAGGGACTAATGAAAAACTGTTTTTT.